The source of this T cell receptor (beta chain) is a study of blood T cell repertoires in COVID-19 (dated by TCRdb to the early 2020s). About the full investigation: Samples covering the acute and convalescent phases of COVID-19 were provided by collaborators in the United States, Italy and Spain. Subjects who had been exposed to COVID-19, were actively infected with it, or had recovered from it provided the deeply sampled blood TCRbeta repertoires that made up the dataset. The samples were drawn from the first 160 participants of the ongoing ImmuneRACE study and from 950 to 1,500 subjects provided by 6 global collaborators. The repertoires were released in a freely available public database intended as a resource for research on the immune response to SARS-CoV-2. HLA class I and class II types, where available, came from metadata supplied by the sample provider rather than from assay-based typing. The prospective study material was composed of cDNA or gDNA derived from T cells, B-cell-depleted T cells, or PBMCs. Sample metadata almost always included a de-identified subject ID, COVID-19 status, age in years and sex. Beyond this particular receptor, the publication reports: The amount of clinical and demographic metadata varied by source and participant and was provided uncurated.

A note on this clone: This clone's antigen is unknown. There are no base qualities to consult, and no much larger clone falls within one base.

In the prospective study, participants were about 18 to 89 years old, resided in about two dozen geographic areas of the United States, and were enrolled through a virtual design. In the prospective study, cohorts were assigned on the basis of participant-reported clinical history obtained from a screening survey and a study questionnaire. In the prospective study, mobile phlebotomists collected whole blood, serum and a nasopharyngeal or oropharyngeal swab from each participant. Additional blood draws and questionnaires over an approximately 2-month period could optionally be provided by prospective study participants. Before DNA extraction, blood samples from the prospective study were shipped at room temperature or frozen. The immunoSEQ Assay, a bias-controlled multiplex PCR, was used to amplify TCRbeta CDR3 regions from genomic DNA. The study's processing was this. Nucleated cell counts per sample were estimated from amplification of reference gene primers within the assay. Sequence reads were collapsed and filtered to measure the absolute abundance of every unique TCRbeta CDR3 rearrangement. For each sample, productive Simpson clonality was calculated as the square root of Simpson's diversity index over productive rearrangements. Not all clones reach the TCRdb copy of this immuneACCESS table, which keeps in-frame sequences only. Checked studies attribute under half of the gap to unresolved V genes and leave the rest unexplained. V and J calls and clone size follow that table, whereas D and trimming were derived from the DNA. The sample table shows roughly 300,000 clones, and approximately 86% are seen once. Of the sample, roughly 4% falls within the top ten clones.

For CDR1 and CDR2, the germline V gene lists KGHDR and SFDVKD. V loses 4 bases, J loses 9 bases, and the germline ends lie 6 bases apart. Taken from cysteine to phenylalanine, the CDR3 has 12 residues. The only DNA kept is the CDR3, 36 bases in frame from the first base. The TCR was taken from a woman in her 40s with acute COVID-19. Sample: PBMCs or T cells enriched from blood (not recorded which). The rearrangement joined TRBV24-1 to TRBJ1-6; TRBD1 is a possible D gene, resting on 5 matching bases. The CDR3 reads as follows: CATSEGVSPLHF. The nucleotide sequence reads TGTGCCACCAGTGAAGGGGTTTCACCCCTCCACTTT.